The 8 T cell receptor beta chains presented below share a single source sample, sequenced in a study of CD8+CD57+ T cells in acquired aplastic anemia. Patients picked for sequencing had shown CD8+CD57+ cell expansion detected by flow cytometry. TCR beta VDJ and CDR3 were profiled, and genomic DNA was the template. TCRdb redid the calling of the reads with MiXCR, one entry per CDR3 protein. The sample lists 150,000 to 200,000 distinct CDR3 sequences; around 52% were seen once. The sequenced sample consisted of sorted CD4+, CD8+, or CD8+CD57+ T cells (not recorded which) from PBMCs. These TCRs come from a human donor with aplastic anemia.

The V and J genes are TRBV5-4 and TRBJ1-6, with D unclear. The CDR3 contains 14 residues. Trimming pared 4 bases from V and 7 bases from J, leaving 12 bases between. Germline V lookup: CDR1 SGHNT, CDR2 YYREEE (reference sequence). CDR3 loop: CASSQEIPNSPLHF. The CDR3 DNA reads as TGTGCCAGCAGCCAAGAGATTCCGAATTCACCCCTCCACTTT.

This clonotype has ten or more counts. V gene TRBV14 combines with J gene TRBJ2-1; 10 bases match TRBD2. V lost 5 bases and J lost 2; bases outside the gene matches: 3. The CDR3 has 15 amino acids. Germline-derived CDR1 and CDR2 are SGHDN and FVKESK. This CDR3 reads CASSLTSGPYNEQFF. CDR3 nucleotide sequence: TGTGCCAGCAGCTTGACTAGCGGGCCCTACAATGAGCAGTTCTTC.

This clonotype was counted once. This rearrangement joins TRBV11-2 to TRBJ2-3; tentatively, D is TRBD2 (5 bases). With 5 bases removed from V and 0 bases from J, the gap between germline ends came to 12 bases. Looked up from germline, CDR1 is SGHAT and CDR2 is FQNNGV. The CDR3 covers 15 residues. The CDR3 sequence: CASSPWTSSTDTQYF. The CDR3 DNA is TGTGCCAGCAGCCCCTGGACTTCTAGCACAGATACGCAGTATTTT.

This clonotype was detected many times. The chain is built from TRBV9 and TRBJ2-5; 8 nucleotides match TRBD1. Germline V gene sequence: CDR1 SGDLS, CDR2 YYNGEE. Trimming cost V 0 bases and J 5 bases; bases outside gene matches: 3. CDR3 length: 14 amino acids. CDR3 protein: CASSVAGGIETQYF. CDR3 nucleotides: TGTGCCAGCAGCGTAGCAGGGGGCATCGAGACCCAGTACTTC.

Regarding this clonotype: The conserved phenylalanine or tryptophan normally closing the CDR3 is absent here, so this likely arose from a read error. In nucleotides, the CDR3 is TGTGCCAGCAGCTCGGTCGGCCTGAATTCACCCCTCCACCTT. It specifies CASSSVGLNSPLHL. J is TRBJ1-6 and V is TRBV11-2; D is undetermined. Germline V gene data show CDR1 as SGHAT and CDR2 as FQNNGV. This CDR3 region has 14 residues. The V end was cut by 4 bases, the J end by 7 bases, with 11 bases between.

The V gene is TRBV7-2, the J gene TRBJ1-6; 7 bases are shared with TRBD1. Germline V gene data show CDR1 as SGHTA and CDR2 as FQGNSA. With V trimmed by 5 bases and J by 7 bases, 5 bases remained unmatched. The CDR3 extends over 14 amino acids. This chain's CDR3 is CASSQDRPNSPLHF. In DNA form, the CDR3 reads TGTGCCAGCAGCCAGGACAGGCCCAATTCACCCCTCCACTTT. The complete variable domain, with remaining parts taken from reference TRBV7-2 and TRBJ1-6, reads GAGVSQSPSNKVTEKGKDVELRCDPISGHTALYWYRQSLGQGLEFLIYFQGNSAPDKSGLPSDRFSAERTGGSVSTLTIQRTQQEDSAVYLCASSQDRPNSPLHFGNGTRLTVT.

This clonotype was found once. The chain combines TRBV2 with TRBJ1-5, with a possible D match to TRBD1 (5 bases). Between the trimmed V and J ends, which lost 8 bases and 2 bases, there was a span of 13 bases. Germline-derived CDR1 and CDR2 are SNHLY and FYNNEI. The CDR3 contains 14 residues. CDR3 loop: CASGDADGNQPQHF. The DNA of the CDR3 is TGTGCCAGCGGGGACGCAGATGGCAATCAGCCCCAGCATTTT.

J is TRBJ2-1 and V is TRBV2; TRBD1 matches at 8 bases. J lost 2 bases, V lost 7 bases, and 10 bases had no gene match. The CDR3 contains 16 residues. CDR1 SNHLY and CDR2 FYNNEI come from the germline V gene. CDR3 bases: TGTGCCAGCATTCACCGTCGGGACAGGCCCTACAATGAGCAGTTCTTC. This gives the protein CASIHRRDRPYNEQFF.